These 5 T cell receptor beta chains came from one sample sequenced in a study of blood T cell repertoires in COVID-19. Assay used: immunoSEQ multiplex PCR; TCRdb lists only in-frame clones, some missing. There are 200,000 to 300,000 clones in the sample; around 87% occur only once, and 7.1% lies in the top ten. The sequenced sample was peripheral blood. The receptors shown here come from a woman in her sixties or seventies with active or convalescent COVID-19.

The CDR3: CASTPAGTVTEAFF. CDR3 nucleotide sequence: TGTGCCAGCACCCCGGCTGGGACAGTCACTGAAGCTTTCTTT. The chain has TRBV6-5 and TRBJ1-1; 7 bases line up with TRBD1. The CDR3 runs to 14 residues. CDR1 is MNHEY, CDR2 SVGAGI, per germline. V gave up 7 bases and J gave up 4 bases; unmatched junction bases: 9.

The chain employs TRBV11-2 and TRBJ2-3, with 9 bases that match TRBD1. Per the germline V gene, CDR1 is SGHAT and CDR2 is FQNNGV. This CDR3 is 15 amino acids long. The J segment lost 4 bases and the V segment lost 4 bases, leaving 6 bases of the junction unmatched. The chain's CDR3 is CASSYLTGGADTQYF. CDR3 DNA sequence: TGTGCCAGCAGCTACCTGACAGGGGGAGCAGATACGCAGTATTTT.

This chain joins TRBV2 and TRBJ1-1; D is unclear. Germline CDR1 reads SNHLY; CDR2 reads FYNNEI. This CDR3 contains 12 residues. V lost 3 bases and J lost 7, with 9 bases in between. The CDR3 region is CASSDGPREAFF. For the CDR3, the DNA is TGTGCCAGCAGTGATGGGCCGCGTGAAGCTTTCTTT.

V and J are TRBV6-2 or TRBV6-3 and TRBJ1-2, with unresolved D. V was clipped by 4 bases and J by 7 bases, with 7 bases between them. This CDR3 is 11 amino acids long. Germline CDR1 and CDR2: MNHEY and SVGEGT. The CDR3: CASSLLGGYTF. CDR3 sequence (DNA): TGTGCCAGCAGTTTACTCGGTGGCTACACCTTC.

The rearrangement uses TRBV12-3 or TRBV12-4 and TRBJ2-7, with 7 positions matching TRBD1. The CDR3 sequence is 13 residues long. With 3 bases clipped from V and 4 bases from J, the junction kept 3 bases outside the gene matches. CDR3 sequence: CASSLGRGYEQYF. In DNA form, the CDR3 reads TGTGCCAGCAGTTTGGGCAGGGGGTACGAGCAGTACTTC.